These 18 T cell receptor beta chains were sequenced from one sample in a study of T cell responses to AZD1222 COVID-19 vaccine. The table came from immunoSEQ multiplex PCR; TCRdb's copy has only in-frame clones and leaves some out. The repertoire includes about 170,000 clones, approximately 86% of them detected once, and around 2.6% sits in the top ten. Specimen: peripheral blood, collected on day 0 of AZD1222 vaccination. The source of these receptors is an adult in good health.

The V call is TRBV18, the J call TRBJ2-7; perhaps TRBD2 as D (6 bases). The CDR3 is made up of 16 amino acids. V dropped 2 bases and J dropped 2 bases, with 16 bases sitting between them. In germline, CDR1 is KGHSH, CDR2 LQKENI. For the CDR3, the DNA is TGTGCCAGCTCACCAAAAGACGCGTCGGGGGCCTACGAGCAGTACTTC. The encoded protein is CASSPKDASGAYEQYF.

The chain couples TRBV30 to TRBJ1-2; D possibly corresponds to TRBD1 (6 bases). Trimming removed 2 bases from V and 5 bases from J, with 12 bases in between. The CDR3 runs 13 residues. CDR1 and CDR2 (germline): GTSNPN, SVGIG (reference sequence). The DNA of the CDR3 is TGTGCCTGGAGTATGGGGGGCGGGTATGGCTACACCTTC. Translated: CAWSMGGGYGYTF.

V usage is TRBV7-9 and J usage is TRBJ2-7, with a possible D match to TRBD1 (5 bases). The V gene lost 3 bases and the J gene lost 3 bases, with 9 bases spanning the gap. The V gene's germline CDR1 is SEHNR and CDR2 FQNEAQ (reference sequence). This CDR3 contains 13 residues. The CDR3 reads CASSLGQLYEQYF. CDR3 bases: TGTGCCAGCAGCTTGGGGCAGCTCTACGAGCAGTACTTC. Variable domain in full (rest from reference TRBV7-9 and TRBJ2-7): DTGVSQNPRHKITKRGQNVTFRCDPISEHNRLYWYRQTLGQGPEFLTYFQNEAQLEKSRLLSDRFSAERPKGSFSTLEIQRTEQGDSAMYLCASSLGQLYEQYFGPGTRLTVT.

This chain joins TRBV5-1 and TRBJ2-1; D possibly corresponds to TRBD1 (5 bases). CDR3 length: 12 residues. V was shortened by 1 base and J by 15 bases, with 14 bases between the two germline ends. Germline V gene lookup returns CDR1 SGHRS and CDR2 YFSETQ. The CDR3 protein is CASSLQGVLWFF. The CDR3 nucleotides read TGCGCCAGCAGCTTGCAAGGGGTCTTATGGTTCTTC.

The rearrangement links TRBV14 to TRBJ2-4; D unclear. V gave up 1 base and J gave up 0 bases, with 4 bases separating them. The CDR3 has 14 amino acids. The germline V gene has CDR1 SGHDN and CDR2 FVKESK. The CDR3 here is CASSQAPAKNIQYF. The DNA of the CDR3 is TGTGCCAGCAGCCAAGCCCCAGCCAAAAACATTCAGTACTTC.

This chain links TRBV28 with TRBJ1-3; D is undetermined. The germline gives CDR1 MDHEN, CDR2 SYDVKM. V dropped 0 bases and J dropped 3 bases, with 9 bases sitting between them. The CDR3 runs 15 residues. The CDR3 DNA is TGTGCCAGCAGTTTATGGCCGGAGGGTGGAAACACCATATATTTT. This sequence encodes CASSLWPEGGNTIYF.

V gene TRBV19 combines with J gene TRBJ2-2, with TRBD2 matching 8 bases. V trimming: 5 bases; J trimming: 6 bases; junction bases outside the gene matches: 11. Germline V gene sequence: CDR1 LNHDA, CDR2 SQIVND (reference sequence). The length of the CDR3 is 16 residues. This chain's CDR3 is CASSRGGRVESGELFF. The DNA of the CDR3 is TGTGCCAGTAGTCGGGGGGGGCGAGTGGAGTCCGGGGAGCTGTTTTTT. The whole variable domain, remainder taken from reference TRBV19 and TRBJ2-2, is DGGITQSPKYLFRKEGQNVTLSCEQNLNHDAMYWYRQDPGQGLRLIYYSQIVNDFQKGDIAEGYSVSREKKESFPLTVTSAQKNPTAFYLCASSRGGRVESGELFFGEGSRLTVL.

This chain links TRBV7-7 with TRBJ2-1; 10 bases line up with TRBD2. Germline lookup yields CDR1 SSHAT and CDR2 FNYEAQ (reference sequence). The CDR3 contains 16 residues. Trimming took 5 bases from V and 5 from J; bases not matched to a gene: 9. CDR3 sequence reads: CASSASTSGPNNEQFF. CDR3 nucleotides: TGTGCCAGCAGCGCCTCGACTAGCGGGCCAAACAATGAGCAGTTCTTC.

The J gene is TRBJ1-1, the V gene TRBV7-9; D ambiguous. This CDR3 is built from 13 residues. Germline loops: CDR1 SEHNR, CDR2 FQNEAQ (reference sequence). Between the trimmed V and J ends, which lost 0 bases and 1 base, there was a span of 3 bases. The CDR3 region has the DNA TGTGCCAGCAGCTTAGCGGGGAACACTGAAGCTTTCTTT. It yields the protein CASSLAGNTEAFF.

The J gene is TRBJ2-7, the V gene TRBV29-1; D may be TRBD1 or TRBD2 (7 bases each). CDR3 length: 16 residues. The ends were cut back, 4 bases at V and 3 bases at J, with 22 bases in the middle. Looked up from germline, CDR1 is SQVTM and CDR2 is ANQGSEA. The CDR3 sequence is CSVGRGGGSSNYEQYF. The CDR3 DNA sequence: TGCAGCGTTGGCCGGGGAGGGGGCTCATCGAACTACGAGCAGTACTTC.

In its sample, this clone was seen a few times. V gene TRBV7-9 combines with J gene TRBJ1-5; D remains ambiguous. CDR1 and CDR2 (germline): SEHNR, FQNEAQ (reference sequence). V lost 3 bases to trimming and J lost 0 bases, with 6 bases between them. This CDR3 spans 14 amino acids. CDR3 DNA sequence: TGTGCCAGCAGCTTTTCGGATAGCAATCAGCCCCAGCATTTT. It specifies CASSFSDSNQPQHF.

This clone was seen a handful of times. The V gene is TRBV6-5, the J gene TRBJ2-7; TRBD1 might be the D (5 bases). The CDR3 has 13 amino acids. V was clipped by 6 bases and J by 2 bases, with 11 bases between them. Germline-derived CDR1 and CDR2 are MNHEY and SVGAGI. CDR3 nucleotides: TGTGCCAGCAGCCGACAGCGAACCTACGAGCAGTACTTC. This translates into CASSRQRTYEQYF.

The gene calls are TRBV7-8 and TRBJ2-7; 12 bases line up with TRBD2. This CDR3 is 16 amino acids long. After removal of 5 bases from V and 6 bases from J, the junction contained 11 bases not matched to a gene. Germline V gene data show CDR1 as SGHVS and CDR2 as FQNEAQ. As DNA, the CDR3 is TGTGCCAGCAGCGGCTCTAGCGGGAGGGCCTTAGGCGAGCAGTACTTC. Protein: CASSGSSGRALGEQYF.

The V gene is TRBV6-4, the J gene TRBJ1-6; D remains unclear. Germline values: CDR1 MRHNA, CDR2 SNTAGT. The V end lost 8 bases, the J end lost 9 bases, and 17 bases lay between the germline ends. The CDR3 loop spans 14 amino acids. This CDR3 is CASVLVPRSSPLHF. The CDR3, as DNA: TGTGCCAGCGTCTTGGTTCCGAGGAGTTCACCCCTCCACTTT.

For the CDR3, the DNA is TGTGCCAGCACGCCTGACAGTTCCTACAATGAGCAGTTCTTC. It is translated as CASTPDSSYNEQFF. The V gene is TRBV3-1 (or the pseudogene TRBV3-2), the J gene TRBJ2-1, with D possibly being TRBD1 (5 bases). Germline assignment: CDR1 LGHDT and CDR2 YNNKEL (reference sequence). The CDR3 sequence is 14 residues long. Between the trimmed V and J ends, which lost 7 bases and 1 base, there was a span of 11 bases.

This chain joins TRBV4-2 and TRBJ1-2, with TRBD1 identical over 7 bases. The CDR3 is 17 residues long. Losses at the gene ends were 4 bases for V and 1 base for J; bases not matched to a gene: 12. CDR1 is LGHNA and CDR2 is YNFKEQ in the germline V gene. DNA for the CDR3: TGTGCCAGCAGCCTCGGGCCTACAGGGGCCATTAACTATGGCTACACCTTC. It translates to CASSLGPTGAINYGYTF.

The chain recombines TRBV19 with TRBJ1-2; D ambiguous. The V gene's germline CDR1 is LNHDA and CDR2 SQIVND (reference sequence). This CDR3 spans 15 amino acids. Between the trimmed V and J ends, which lost 5 bases and 4 bases, there was a span of 17 bases. This chain's CDR3 is CASSAGPPSVYGYTF. The CDR3 nucleotides read TGTGCCAGTAGTGCCGGGCCCCCTAGTGTCTATGGCTACACCTTC.

This chain joins TRBV18 and TRBJ2-2; the D is unclear. The CDR3 has 17 amino acids. Germline CDR1 reads KGHSH; CDR2 reads LQKENI. With 3 bases removed from V and 0 bases from J, the gap between germline ends came to 14 bases. The CDR3, as DNA: TGTGCCAGCTCACCCGCCGGCCACCACCCGAACACCGGGGAGCTGTTTTTT. It yields the protein CASSPAGHHPNTGELFF. The complete variable domain, with remaining parts taken from reference TRBV18 and TRBJ2-2, reads NAGVMQNPRHLVRRRGQEARLRCSPMKGHSHVYWYRQLPEEGLKFMVYLQKENIIDESGMPKERFSAEFPKEGPSILRIQQVVRGDSAAYFCASSPAGHHPNTGELFFGEGSRLTVL.